These 15 T cell receptor beta chains originate from one sample sequenced in a study of T-cell memory formation after mild COVID-19. Using its own MiXCR run on the 5' RACE reads, TCRdb lists one record per CDR3 protein. This table has about 290,000 distinct CDR3 sequences, more than 15% appearing once. The material sequenced was PBMCs or a T cell subset sorted from them (not recorded which). The receptors were sampled from a man younger than 35 who had mild COVID-19 (a few samples of this study predate the infection). Cell type and time point are not known.

This clonotype was counted a few times. The chain combines TRBV28 with TRBJ2-3; TRBD2 is a possible D gene (6 bases). This CDR3 contains 17 residues. Trimming left V 5 bases short and J 1 base short, with 19 bases between. Germline CDR1 and CDR2: MDHEN and SYDVKM. CDR3 DNA: TGTGCCAGCAGTCCACCCCCGGGGGTATTTCGCACAGATACGCAGTATTTT. Its protein product is CASSPPPGVFRTDTQYF.

The chain uses TRBV5-1 and TRBJ2-5, with 13 nucleotides matching TRBD2. In germline, CDR1 is SGHRS, CDR2 YFSETQ. The CDR3 totals 18 residues. V shed 3 bases and J 5 bases; nucleotides not matched to a gene: 13. CDR3 in DNA: TGCGCCAGCAGCTCCCCCGGGACTAGCGGGGCAGGAGGGGAGACCCAGTACTTC. Translating it yields CASSSPGTSGAGGETQYF.

This clonotype was observed a handful of times. J is TRBJ1-4 and V is TRBV20-1; D is unclear. This CDR3 region has 14 residues. The V end was cut by 4 bases, the J end by 7 bases, with 16 bases between. Germline V lookup: CDR1 DFQATT, CDR2 SNEGSKA (reference sequence). CDR3 sequence: CSATRANWGEKLFF. CDR3 DNA: TGCAGTGCTACCCGGGCCAACTGGGGTGAAAAACTGTTTTTT.

The chain has TRBV20-1 and TRBJ1-5, with a weak D call TRBD1 (5 bases). Germline V gives CDR1 DFQATT, CDR2 SNEGSKA (reference sequence). CDR3 length: 15 residues. Deletions cut 0 bases from V and 2 bases from J, with 11 bases between. Here the CDR3 reads CSARDPGRGNQPQHF. The DNA of the CDR3 is TGCAGTGCTAGAGATCCCGGCAGGGGCAATCAGCCCCAGCATTTT.

The V call is TRBV28, the J call TRBJ2-7, with a possible D match to TRBD1 (5 bases). The ends were cut back, 5 bases at V and 0 bases at J, with 17 bases in the middle. The germline V gene has CDR1 MDHEN and CDR2 SYDVKM. The CDR3 spans 16 residues. The CDR3 is CASSPTIPRGSYEQYV. The DNA for the CDR3 is TGTGCCAGCAGTCCAACAATCCCTAGGGGCTCCTACGAGCAGTACGTC.

The chain links TRBV19 to TRBJ1-1; TRBD1 is a possible D gene (5 bases). V lost 6 bases and J 0 bases, leaving 8 bases between the germline ends. Germline V gene sequence: CDR1 LNHDA, CDR2 SQIVND (reference sequence). This CDR3 region has 13 residues. In nucleotides, the CDR3 is TGTGCCAGTAGGCAGACAGTGAACACTGAAGCTTTCTTT. It codes for CASRQTVNTEAFF.

The J gene is TRBJ2-7, the V gene TRBV20-1, with D perhaps matching TRBD1 (5 bases). V lost 6 bases to trimming and J lost 0 bases, with 18 bases between them. The CDR3 loop spans 15 amino acids. Germline V lookup: CDR1 DFQATT, CDR2 SNEGSKA (reference sequence). This CDR3 reads CSAPDTGMSSYEQYF. Written as DNA, the CDR3 is TGCAGTGCCCCCGACACAGGAATGAGCTCCTACGAGCAGTACTTC.

The J gene is TRBJ2-7, the V gene TRBV12-3 or TRBV12-4; 7 bases fit TRBD1. With V trimmed by 4 bases and J by 6 bases, 6 bases remained unmatched. The CDR3 runs 13 residues. As DNA, the CDR3 is TGTGCCAGCAGTTGGAGTTACAGGGGCGAGCAGTACTTC. Translated: CASSWSYRGEQYF.

Here the CDR3 DNA reads TGTGCCAGCAGCTTGGGGTGGCAGGAGAGCTCCTACAATGAGCAGTTCTTC. Residues: CASSLGWQESSYNEQFF. The genes are TRBV5-8 and TRBJ2-1; no clear D gene. Germline CDR1 reads SGHTS; CDR2 reads YDEGEE. This CDR3 is 17 amino acids long. V lost 0 bases to trimming and J lost 0 bases, with 13 bases between them.

This clonotype was detected only a few times. The chain carries TRBV7-9 and TRBJ2-5; D perhaps matches TRBD2 (6 bases). V gave up 4 bases and J gave up 2 bases, with 14 bases separating them. This CDR3 has 15 amino acids. Germline CDR1 and CDR2: SEHNR and FQNEAQ (reference sequence). CDR3 sequence reads: CASSSPPGGQETQYF. DNA of the CDR3: TGTGCCAGCAGCTCGCCCCCAGGAGGGCAAGAGACCCAGTACTTC.

The chain couples TRBV5-4 to TRBJ2-5, with 7 bases matching TRBD1. This CDR3 is 14 amino acids long. V was pared by 4 bases and J by 3 bases, with 6 bases of the junction left unmatched. Germline-derived CDR1 and CDR2 are SGHNT and YYREEE (reference sequence). CDR3 DNA sequence: TGTGCCAGCAGCCTGGGACAGAAAGAAGAGACCCAGTACTTC. Translating it yields CASSLGQKEETQYF.

Many counts were recorded for this clonotype. The chain links TRBV7-2 to TRBJ1-5; D gene unclear. The CDR3 runs 16 residues. Germline V gives CDR1 SGHTA, CDR2 FQGNSA. V shed 1 base and J shed 2 bases, with 12 bases lying between them. DNA for the CDR3: TGTGCCAGCAGCTTAGTTGGCCTCGGAGGCAATCAGCCCCAGCATTTT. Amino acids: CASSLVGLGGNQPQHF.

The chain carries TRBV12-3 or TRBV12-4 and TRBJ2-7; 8 nucleotides line up with TRBD1. Unmatched junction bases numbered 8, after V lost 6 bases and J lost 4 bases. CDR3 length: 14 residues. CDR3 amino acids: CASSPQGAIYEQYF. The CDR3 DNA sequence: TGTGCCAGCAGCCCCCAGGGGGCTATTTACGAGCAGTACTTC.

V gene TRBV27 combines with J gene TRBJ1-1; D is unclear. V was trimmed by 6 bases and J by 6 bases, leaving 8 bases between them. This CDR3 is 11 amino acids long. The germline V gene encodes CDR1 MNHEY and CDR2 SMNVEV (reference sequence). CDR3 sequence: CASSSFAEAFF. The CDR3 DNA sequence: TGTGCCAGCAGCTCATTCGCTGAAGCTTTCTTT.

The chain couples TRBV29-1 to TRBJ2-7; D is uncertain. CDR3 length: 14 residues. From germline, CDR1 is SQVTM and CDR2 ANQGSEA. Trimming took off 6 bases at V and 0 bases at J, with 15 bases between the two ends. The CDR3 DNA reads TGCAGCGTCATACCGGACGTGAGCTCCTACGAGCAGTACTTC. It specifies CSVIPDVSSYEQYF.